One sample yielded the 20 T cell receptor beta chains listed below, sequenced in a study of identical twins. From the 5' RACE reads, TCRdb called clonotypes with MiXCR, one entry per CDR3 protein. The sample holds 1.5 million to 2 million distinct CDR3 sequences, less than 35% seen once. What was sequenced was cord blood. Source of these receptors: a newborn girl in good health.

Only a few counts were recorded for this clonotype. The V and J genes are TRBV27 and TRBJ2-7; 9 nucleotides align to TRBD1. Looked up from germline, CDR1 is MNHEY and CDR2 is SMNVEV (reference sequence). J gave up 4 bases and V 3 bases, and 10 bases lay outside the gene matches. The CDR3 loop spans 16 amino acids. This CDR3 is CASSLRTGVEVYEQYF. Here the CDR3 DNA reads TGTGCCAGCAGTTTGCGGACAGGGGTAGAGGTGTACGAGCAGTACTTC.

V is TRBV20-1 and J is TRBJ2-1; TRBD2 matches 9 bases. Trimming took 2 bases from V and 6 from J; bases not matched to a gene: 8. Germline CDR1 is DFQATT and CDR2 is SNEGSKA (reference sequence). The length of the CDR3 is 15 residues. As DNA, the CDR3 is TGCAGTGCTAGACTCTCTGGCGGGGGGGCCAATGAGCAGTTCTTC. Its protein product is CSARLSGGGANEQFF.

This chain uses TRBV6-1 with TRBJ2-2, with TRBD1 identical over 8 bases. Germline V gives CDR1 MNHNS, CDR2 SASEGT. This CDR3 spans 15 amino acids. The J segment lost 5 bases and the V segment lost 6 bases, leaving 8 bases of the junction unmatched. The CDR3: CASRADRGGTGELFF. The CDR3 coding sequence is TGTGCCAGCAGAGCAGACAGGGGAGGTACCGGGGAGCTGTTTTTT.

This clonotype has a handful of counts. This chain connects TRBV10-3 to TRBJ1-6; 9 nucleotides match TRBD1. After removal of 5 bases from V and 6 bases from J, the junction contained 2 bases not matched to a gene. The CDR3 spans 14 residues. CDR1 and CDR2 from the germline V gene are ENHRY and SYGVKD. The DNA for the CDR3 is TGTGCCATCAGTACGGGACAGGGTAATTCACCCCTCCACTTT. It codes for CAISTGQGNSPLHF.

The chain uses TRBV27 and TRBJ2-3; TRBD2 matches at 9 bases. The CDR3 totals 15 residues. The trim removed 2 bases at V and 4 bases at J, leaving 4 bases unmatched. Germline CDR1 MNHEY, CDR2 SMNVEV (reference sequence). Written as DNA, the CDR3 is TGTGCCAGCAGTTTAGGGGGACTAGCCCCAGATACGCAGTATTTT. As protein: CASSLGGLAPDTQYF.

This clonotype has only a few counts. This sequence joins TRBV4-2 and TRBJ2-3; the match to TRBD2 covers 10 bases. With V trimmed by 2 bases and J by 8 bases, 10 bases remained unmatched. CDR1 and CDR2 (germline): LGHNA, YNFKEQ. This CDR3 comprises 16 residues. The CDR3 here is CASSQPTSGVAGTQYF. The CDR3 nucleotides are TGTGCCAGCAGCCAACCTACTAGCGGGGTAGCGGGTACGCAGTATTTT.

This clonotype appeared a few times. This chain links TRBV18 with TRBJ2-1; D perhaps matches TRBD2 (5 bases). CDR1 is KGHSH, CDR2 LQKENI, per germline. With 2 bases removed from V and 0 bases from J, the gap between germline ends came to 8 bases. The CDR3 runs to 15 residues. The CDR3 reads CASSPVGDSYNEQFF. The CDR3 DNA follows: TGTGCCAGCTCACCAGTCGGGGACTCCTACAATGAGCAGTTCTTC.

Worth noting for this clonotype: At one of its ends the junction is not consistent with the germline gene, which may arise from a read error. This chain uses TRBV29-1 with TRBJ1-1; maybe TRBD1 (6 bases). The CDR3 loop spans 15 amino acids. Germline CDR1 reads SQVTM; CDR2 reads ANQGSEA. CDR3 residues: CSVPTGGSMNAEAFF. CDR3 nucleotides: TGCAGCGTCCCAACCGGGGGCAGCATGAACGCTGAAGCTTTCTTT.

The chain employs TRBV6-1 and TRBJ1-5, with TRBD1 as a possible D gene (6 bases). V dropped 1 base and J dropped 0 bases, with 19 bases sitting between them. Germline CDR1 is MNHNS and CDR2 is SASEGT. The CDR3 has 19 amino acids. For the CDR3, the DNA is TGTGCCAGCAGTGAAGGCTCCTGGGGGGGCTATAGTAGCAATCAGCCCCAGCATTTT. It translates to CASSEGSWGGYSSNQPQHF.

The rearrangement links TRBV10-3 to TRBJ1-5; 9 nucleotides match TRBD1. The germline V gene encodes CDR1 ENHRY and CDR2 SYGVKD. V lost 2 bases and J lost 4; bases outside the gene matches: 3. The CDR3 consists of 15 residues. The CDR3 is CAISERDRGNQPQHF. CDR3 DNA sequence: TGTGCCATCAGTGAGCGAGACAGGGGGAATCAGCCCCAGCATTTT.

This clonotype was seen once. This chain joins TRBV20-1 and TRBJ2-3, with 13 bases lining up with TRBD2. Germline CDR1 and CDR2: DFQATT and SNEGSKA (reference sequence). The CDR3 runs 15 residues. V trimming: 5 bases; J trimming: 2 bases; junction bases outside the gene matches: 4. The CDR3 DNA follows: TGCAGTGCTGCCGGGACTAGCGGGAACACAGATACGCAGTATTTT. It yields the protein CSAAGTSGNTDTQYF.

V is TRBV6-1 and J is TRBJ2-5, with unresolved D. This CDR3 contains 14 residues. Germline V gene lookup returns CDR1 MNHNS and CDR2 SASEGT. The V end was cut by 2 bases, the J end by 5 bases, with 12 bases between. The CDR3 DNA is TGTGCCAGCAGTGAACTACACCCCTGGGAGACCCAGTACTTC. Translation gives CASSELHPWETQYF.

This clonotype has only a few counts. This chain links TRBV5-1 with TRBJ2-2; D is uncertain. Germline assignment: CDR1 SGHRS and CDR2 YFSETQ. The CDR3 contains 12 residues. Deletions cut 5 bases from V and 3 bases from J, with 5 bases between. This CDR3 is CASRLYTGELFF. CDR3 bases: TGCGCCAGCAGGCTCTACACCGGGGAGCTGTTTTTT. Complete variable domain (other parts from reference TRBV5-1 and TRBJ2-2): KAGVTQTPRYLIKTRGQQVTLSCSPISGHRSVSWYQQTPGQGLQFLFEYFSETQRNKGNFPGRFSGRQFSNSRSEMNVSTLELGDSALYLCASRLYTGELFFGEGSRLTVL.

This chain joins TRBV14 and TRBJ1-1; D unclear. This CDR3 has 13 amino acids. V was trimmed by 5 bases and J by 10 bases, leaving 17 bases between them. In germline, CDR1 is SGHDN, CDR2 FVKESK. CDR3 DNA sequence: TGTGCCAGCAGCGCTCATCGACCTCAAGCAGCTTTCTTT. Its protein is CASSAHRPQAAFF.

V usage is TRBV12-3 or TRBV12-4 and J usage is TRBJ2-1; 9 bases agree with TRBD2. The DNA end lines up better with TRBJ2-7; the J call may be wrong. The CDR3 runs to 15 residues. This CDR3 reads CASSRLAVTYNEQYF. Written as DNA, the CDR3 is TGTGCCAGCTCACGACTAGCGGTAACCTACAATGAGCAGTACTTC.

Turning to this clonotype: A read error may produce the germline difference seen at one junction end. This chain uses TRBV5-1 with TRBJ2-3; TRBD1 agrees at 8 bases. The length of the CDR3 is 16 residues. The germline CDR1 and CDR2 sequences are SGHRS and YFSETQ. This CDR3 reads CASILGDRTPTDTQYF. The CDR3 nucleotides are TGCGCCAGCATCTTGGGGGACAGGACCCCCACAGATACGCAGTATTTT. The full variable domain, in which reference TRBV5-1 and TRBJ2-3 provide the parts outside the CDR3, is KAGVTQTPRYLIKTRGQQVTLSCSPISGHRSVSWYQQTPGQGLQFLFEYFSETQRNKGNFPGRFSGRQFSNSRSEMNVSTLELGDSALYLCASILGDRTPTDTQYFGPGTRLTVL.

The chain has TRBV30 and TRBJ1-1, with D perhaps TRBD1 (6 bases). CDR3 length: 14 residues. Per germline, CDR1 GTSNPN and CDR2 SVGIG (reference sequence). Trimming took 0 bases from V and 6 from J, leaving 14 bases between them. CDR3 region: CAWSVVGGISEAFF. The DNA for the CDR3 is TGTGCCTGGAGTGTAGTAGGGGGGATATCTGAAGCTTTCTTT.

This clonotype was picked up a small number of times. V is TRBV27 and J is TRBJ2-1; 15 bases agree with TRBD2. This CDR3 comprises 15 residues. V shed 2 bases, J shed 9 bases, and the junction held 2 bases outside the gene matches. Germline CDR1 and CDR2: MNHEY and SMNVEV (reference sequence). The CDR3 spells CASSLRGLAGGEQFF. In nucleotides, the CDR3 is TGTGCCAGCAGTTTACGGGGACTAGCGGGGGGTGAGCAGTTCTTC.

The CDR3 DNA reads TGTGCCAGCAGCTTGGGGACTAGCGGGCCCCCCGCCTACGAGCAGTACTTC. Its protein product is CASSLGTSGPPAYEQYF. This rearrangement joins TRBV14 to TRBJ2-7; the match to TRBD2 covers 12 bases. V was clipped by 5 bases and J by 2 bases; unmatched bases: 10. The germline CDR1 and CDR2 sequences are SGHDN and FVKESK. The CDR3 covers 17 residues.

The chain recombines TRBV10-1 with TRBJ2-2; TRBD2 matches at 13 bases. V gave up 5 bases and J gave up 7 bases; unmatched junction bases: 4. The CDR3 extends over 15 amino acids. Germline V gives CDR1 WNHNN, CDR2 SYGVQD (reference sequence). CDR3 DNA: TGCGCCAGCAGTTCCGGGACTAGCGGGGACGGGGAGCTGTTTTTT. Encoded protein: CASSSGTSGDGELFF.